The T cell receptor beta chain described here comes from a study of preoperative IRX-2 immunotherapy in early breast cancer (dated by TCRdb to between 2018 and 2021). In regard to this clone: The antigen this receptor binds is unknown. No base quality values were provided; no much bigger clone lies one nucleotide off.

Libraries were built with the immunoSEQ multiplex PCR assay. The clones in this table, taken by TCRdb from immuneACCESS, are in-frame only. Not every clone is retained; where verified, under half of the shortfall comes from an unresolved V gene, and the cause of the rest is unknown. Here the sample has some 21,000 clones; 85% occur a single time. The top ten clones comprise more than 0.9% of the sample. The treatment or condition label for this specimen denotes: preoperative locoregional IRX-2 cytokine immunotherapy. The samples were obtained from a phase Ib study that tested preoperative, locoregional IRX-2 cytokine immunotherapy designed to prime immune responses. The donors were early-stage breast cancer patients who were given IRX-2 prior to surgery. The sequences come from lymph node tissue, collected after IRX-2 immunotherapy. This receptor was identified in a human donor with breast cancer.

The DNA sequence is given as TGCAGCGTCCAGGGGGCAAGCGCCAATGAGCAGTTCTTC. Its translation reads: CSVQGASANEQFF. This chain joins TRBV29-1 to TRBJ2-1, and TRBD1 matches 8 of the central bases. Including cysteine and phenylalanine, the CDR3 has 13 amino acids. Just the 39-base CDR3 DNA is kept, in frame starting at base 1. Trimmed from V: 6 bases; trimmed from J: 6 bases; junction bases lacking a gene match: 7. Reading the germline V gene gives CDR1 SQVTM and CDR2 ANQGSEA.